The 17 T cell receptor beta chains given below trace back to one sample, sequenced in a study of blood T cell repertoires in COVID-19. The protocol was immunoSEQ multiplex PCR, while the TCRdb copy is restricted to in-frame clones and leaves out a portion. The sample comprises about 13,000 clones, around 87% of which are singletons, and around 20% rests with the top ten. The sequenced sample was peripheral blood. These receptors were taken from a human donor with active COVID-19. The donor label of this sample is uncertain.

V is TRBV9 and J is TRBJ2-3, with TRBD2 matching over 7 bases. Germline values: CDR1 SGDLS, CDR2 YYNGEE. The CDR3 is 16 residues long. Trimming removed 2 bases from V and 8 bases from J; junction bases left unmatched: 14. The CDR3 DNA sequence: TGTGCCAGCAGCGTTTGGGTGAGCGGGGAATCGGGTACGCAGTATTTT. Protein sequence: CASSVWVSGESGTQYF.

This chain joins TRBV5-1 and TRBJ2-3; D is uncertain. The V end lost 5 bases, the J end lost 0 bases, and 7 bases lay between the germline ends. CDR1 SGHRS and CDR2 YFSETQ come from the germline V gene. This CDR3 has 13 amino acids. The CDR3 loop is CASRSVSTDTQYF. CDR3 bases: TGCGCCAGCAGGTCTGTAAGCACAGATACGCAGTATTTT.

The V and J genes are TRBV7-2 and TRBJ2-7, with D hard to call. This CDR3 has 14 residues. The germline V and J ends were trimmed by 5 bases and 2 bases, with 13 bases remaining between them. Germline V gives CDR1 SGHTA, CDR2 FQGNSA. Here the CDR3 reads CASSPFPLAYEQYF. DNA for the CDR3: TGTGCCAGCAGCCCCTTTCCCCTAGCCTACGAGCAGTACTTC. The whole variable domain, remainder taken from reference TRBV7-2 and TRBJ2-7, is GAGVSQSPSNKVTEKGKDVELRCDPISGHTALYWYRQSLGQGLEFLIYFQGNSAPDKSGLPSDRFSAERTGGSVSTLTIQRTQQEDSAVYLCASSPFPLAYEQYFGPGTRLTVT.

The V and J genes are TRBV7-8 and TRBJ2-1; the match to TRBD2 covers 9 bases. CDR1 is SGHVS, CDR2 FQNEAQ, per germline. Losses at the gene ends were 4 bases for V and 1 base for J; bases not matched to a gene: 8. The CDR3 consists of 17 residues. This CDR3 reads CASSYGYSGRSYNEQFF. Here the CDR3 DNA reads TGTGCCAGCAGCTATGGGTACAGCGGGAGGTCCTACAATGAGCAGTTCTTC.

The chain employs TRBV5-1 and TRBJ1-1; no firm D call. The germline V and J ends were trimmed by 4 bases and 8 bases, with 15 bases remaining between them. The CDR3 consists of 13 residues. Germline V CDR1 and CDR2: SGHRS, YFSETQ. CDR3 sequence: CASSRQDPREAFF. CDR3 nucleotide sequence: TGCGCCAGCAGCCGCCAGGATCCAAGAGAAGCTTTCTTT.

CDR3 loop: CSVGAENTEAFF. The CDR3 DNA reads as TGCAGCGTTGGGGCAGAGAACACTGAAGCTTTCTTT. The rearrangement links TRBV29-1 to TRBJ1-1; D is ambiguous. Looked up from germline, CDR1 is SQVTM and CDR2 is ANQGSEA. The CDR3 sequence is 12 residues long. The ends were cut back, 4 bases at V and 1 base at J, with 7 bases in the middle.

This clone has only a few counts. CDR3 protein: CASSFPQGSNYGYTF. CDR3 nucleotide sequence: TGTGCCAGCAGCTTCCCACAGGGGAGTAACTATGGCTACACCTTC. The chain links TRBV7-9 to TRBJ1-2; 7 bases match TRBD1. This CDR3 contains 15 residues. Germline CDR1 and CDR2: SEHNR and FQNEAQ (reference sequence). The trim removed 3 bases at V and 1 base at J, leaving 5 bases unmatched. Using reference TRBV7-9 and TRBJ1-2 for the parts outside the CDR3, the full variable domain is DTGVSQNPRHKITKRGQNVTFRCDPISEHNRLYWYRQTLGQGPEFLTYFQNEAQLEKSRLLSDRFSAERPKGSFSTLEIQRTEQGDSAMYLCASSFPQGSNYGYTFGSGTRLTVV.

This chain links TRBV4-1 with TRBJ2-2; a possible D gene is TRBD2 (6 bases). The CDR3 loop spans 18 amino acids. Trimming removed 4 bases from V and 2 bases from J, with 20 bases in between. CDR1 and CDR2 (germline): MGHRA, YSYEKL. CDR3: CASSPSGRGDPNTGELFF. CDR3 sequence (DNA): TGCGCCAGCAGCCCCTCCGGGCGGGGAGACCCAAACACCGGGGAGCTGTTTTTT.

The chain employs TRBV2 and TRBJ2-7, with D hard to call. The CDR3 is made up of 13 amino acids. Trimming cost V 10 bases and J 2 bases, with 15 bases left between them. The germline gives CDR1 SNHLY, CDR2 FYNNEI. CDR3 loop: CATSRQAAYEQYF. The CDR3 nucleotides are TGTGCCACCTCCCGGCAGGCAGCCTACGAGCAGTACTTC.

The chain uses TRBV7-8 and TRBJ2-7, with 9 bases that match TRBD1. This CDR3 spans 16 amino acids. V lost 0 bases, J lost 3 bases, and 6 bases stayed unmatched. From germline, CDR1 is SGHVS and CDR2 FQNEAQ. The CDR3 DNA follows: TGTGCCAGCAGCTTAGCGGACAGGGGAAGTTTCTACGAGCAGTACTTC. Translating gives CASSLADRGSFYEQYF.

This chain uses TRBV15 with TRBJ1-1; 8 positions match TRBD1. Per germline, CDR1 LNHNV and CDR2 YYDKDF (reference sequence). V lost 0 bases and J lost 4; bases outside the gene matches: 4. The CDR3 has 15 residues. DNA for the CDR3: TGTGCCACCAGCAGAGATCGGACAGGGCCCACTGAAGCTTTCTTT. Amino acids: CATSRDRTGPTEAFF. The full variable domain, with the rest looked up from reference TRBV15 and TRBJ1-1, is DAMVIQNPRYQVTQFGKPVTLSCSQTLNHNVMYWYQQKSSQAPKLLFHYYDKDFNNEADTPDNFQSRRPNTSFCFLDIRSPGLGDTAMYLCATSRDRTGPTEAFFGQGTRLTVV.

The chain links TRBV19 to TRBJ1-4; D is ambiguous. Germline CDR1 is LNHDA and CDR2 is SQIVND (reference sequence). The V and J ends lost 10 bases and 6 bases respectively, with 15 bases between them. The CDR3 has 13 amino acids. The CDR3, as DNA: TGTGCCACGGTCAGCGCTCTCCATGAAAAACTGTTTTTT. This translates into CATVSALHEKLFF.

DNA of the CDR3: TGTGCCAGCAGCTTAACCAGGACAACCTATGGCTACACCTTC. The encoded protein is CASSLTRTTYGYTF. The V call is TRBV7-3, the J call TRBJ1-2; D perhaps matches TRBD1 (5 bases). Germline V lookup: CDR1 SGHTA, CDR2 FQGTGA. Trimming removed 0 bases at V and 4 bases at J, with 9 bases between. The CDR3 totals 14 residues.

The chain links TRBV2 to TRBJ1-1; D perhaps matches TRBD1 (5 bases). Trimming took 5 bases from V and 4 from J, leaving 8 bases between them. The germline CDR1 and CDR2 sequences are SNHLY and FYNNEI. CDR3 length equals 12 residues. The CDR3 sequence is CASSPRGTEAFF. The CDR3 DNA sequence: TGTGCCAGCAGTCCTAGGGGCACTGAAGCTTTCTTT.

This chain links TRBV7-2 with TRBJ2-5, with D tentatively TRBD2 (6 bases). V dropped 5 bases and J dropped 5 bases, with 15 bases sitting between them. CDR3 size: 14 residues. Germline assignment: CDR1 SGHTA and CDR2 FQGNSA. The CDR3 DNA reads TGTGCCAGCAGCGCCCGGGGGTCCCGGGAGACCCAGTACTTC. Translated, it gives CASSARGSRETQYF.

This clone was detected a few times. The J gene is TRBJ2-7, the V gene TRBV19; D remains ambiguous. CDR1 is LNHDA and CDR2 is SQIVND in the germline V gene (reference sequence). This CDR3 is built from 13 residues. V was cut by 4 bases and J by 7 bases, with 14 bases left in between. The CDR3 sequence: CASSTTLGPEQYF. The CDR3 nucleotides read TGTGCCAGTAGTACCACACTTGGGCCGGAGCAGTACTTC. Drawing the rest from reference TRBV19 and TRBJ2-7, the complete variable domain is DGGITQSPKYLFRKEGQNVTLSCEQNLNHDAMYWYRQDPGQGLRLIYYSQIVNDFQKGDIAEGYSVSREKKESFPLTVTSAQKNPTAFYLCASSTTLGPEQYFGPGTRLTVT.

The genes are TRBV11-2 and TRBJ2-3, with D possibly being TRBD2 (6 bases). CDR1 is SGHAT and CDR2 is FQNNGV in the germline V gene. V was pared by 0 bases and J by 8 bases, with 9 bases between. This CDR3 has 13 residues. The CDR3 DNA follows: TGTGCCAGCAGCTTAGAGGGACTGGGTACGCAGTATTTT. Residues: CASSLEGLGTQYF.